This T cell receptor (beta chain) is drawn from a study of shared clonotypes between healthy human individuals. Produced via immunoSEQ multiplex PCR; TCRdb's table is partial and in-frame only. The data hold roughly 2.1 million clones, with roughly 91% observed a single time. Trimming stripped 6 bases from V and 11 bases from J, with 16 bases between. The CDR3 is 12 amino acids. The germline V gene has CDR1 LNHDA and CDR2 SQIVND (reference sequence). A note on this clone: Its cognate antigen is unknown.

Naive CD8 cells lacked CD45RO and underwent positive selection for CCR7, leaving out terminally differentiated effector memory CD45RA+ cells. Free of recent acute infections or vaccinations, the donors were healthy HIV-negative adults. Points from the study as a whole: Generation probability values for non-shared clonotypes were lower than those for clonotypes shared by all four donors. Collection of samples was limited to blood; tissue repertoires likely differ. Memory subsets had estimated richness that was generally smaller than that of naive subsets.

The chain joins TRBV19 to TRBJ1-1; a possible D gene is TRBD1 (6 bases). The sequence was collected from a young man in good health. Some clones in this sample may be carry-over from other donors' samples. Sequenced: naive CD8+ T cells from PBMCs. CDR3 DNA sequence: TGTGCCAGTAGAGGACAGTCCCAGGTTGCTTTCTTT. Translation: CASRGQSQVAFF.